A single sample gave rise to the 14 T cell receptor beta chains below, sequenced in a study of control samples from healthy donors and cancer patients. Only in-frame clones appear in the TCRdb table, and some are missing; sequencing was by immunoSEQ multiplex PCR. This table has 150,000 or so clones, around 90% appearing once. Sequencing was carried out using blood. These receptor sequences come from a man in his late teens or twenties in good health.

This rearrangement joins TRBV14 to TRBJ2-7, with D possibly matching TRBD2 (5 bases). Trimming stripped 2 bases from V and 0 bases from J, with 8 bases between. Looked up from germline, CDR1 is SGHDN and CDR2 is FVKESK. This CDR3 spans 14 amino acids. Written as DNA, the CDR3 is TGTGCCAGCAGCCAAATCACTAGCTCCTACGAGCAGTACTTC. Its protein is CASSQITSSYEQYF.

The gene calls are TRBV24-1 and TRBJ2-7, with 10 bases matching TRBD2. V trimming: 3 bases; J trimming: 2 bases; junction bases outside the gene matches: 6. CDR1 and CDR2 (germline): KGHDR, SFDVKD. The CDR3 contains 16 residues. CDR3 sequence reads: CATSDATSGATYEQYF. The CDR3 DNA is TGTGCCACCAGTGATGCTACTAGCGGGGCCACCTACGAGCAGTACTTC.

J is TRBJ1-4 and V is TRBV6-5; 9 nucleotides match TRBD1. Germline CDR1 is MNHEY and CDR2 is SVGAGI. The CDR3 is 14 amino acids. V dropped 6 bases and J dropped 7; count of bases not matched to a gene: 6. CDR3 protein: CASRLQGAGEKLFF. Written as DNA, the CDR3 is TGTGCCAGCAGGCTACAGGGGGCGGGTGAAAAACTGTTTTTT.

The chain has TRBV19 and TRBJ2-5, with 9 bases matching TRBD1. Germline assignment: CDR1 LNHDA and CDR2 SQIVND (reference sequence). The CDR3 totals 13 residues. Trimming cost V 4 bases and J 3 bases; bases outside gene matches: 0. CDR3 nucleotides: TGTGCCAGTAGTAGGGACAGGGAAGAGACCCAGTACTTC. Its protein product is CASSRDREETQYF.

The chain is built from TRBV5-6 and TRBJ2-5; 14 bases map to TRBD2. V shed 2 bases, J shed 7 bases, and the junction held 7 bases outside the gene matches. Per the germline V gene, CDR1 is SGHDT and CDR2 is YYEEEE. The CDR3 has 16 amino acids. Here the CDR3 reads CASSFQTSGGAGTQYF. Written as DNA, the CDR3 is TGTGCCAGCAGCTTCCAGACTAGCGGGGGGGCTGGGACCCAGTACTTC.

The rearrangement links TRBV5-1 to TRBJ2-5; 10 nucleotides align to TRBD2. The V gene's germline CDR1 is SGHRS and CDR2 YFSETQ. The CDR3 runs 16 residues. The ends lost 1 base at V and 5 bases at J; junction bases unmatched: 8. This CDR3 reads CASSLSSSGGGETQYF. As DNA, the CDR3 is TGCGCCAGCAGCTTGAGTTCTAGCGGGGGTGGGGAGACCCAGTACTTC.

The chain combines TRBV12-3 or TRBV12-4 with TRBJ1-2; no reliable D call. There are 12 residues in the CDR3. In nucleotides, the CDR3 is TGTGCAGCGAGGACCCCCCGCGGTGGCTACACCTTC. Amino acid sequence: CAARTPRGGYTF.

The chain uses TRBV2 and TRBJ1-5; no clear D. The length of the CDR3 is 14 residues. V was shortened by 1 base and J by 4 bases, with 8 bases between the two germline ends. From germline, CDR1 is SNHLY and CDR2 FYNNEI. CDR3 protein: CASSEGAENQPQHF. The CDR3 coding sequence is TGTGCCAGCAGTGAAGGGGCAGAGAATCAGCCCCAGCATTTT.

V is TRBV5-6 and J is TRBJ2-3; D might be TRBD1 or TRBD2, each matching 7 bases. Trimming removed 4 bases from V and 6 bases from J, with 18 bases in between. Looked up from germline, CDR1 is SGHDT and CDR2 is YYEEEE. The CDR3 length is 15 residues. CDR3 amino acids: CASSRRGRGLDTQYF. The DNA of the CDR3 is TGTGCCAGCAGCCGGCGGGGGAGGGGGCTGGATACGCAGTATTTT.

The V call is TRBV5-1, the J call TRBJ2-7, with D possibly being TRBD1 (5 bases). This CDR3 is built from 15 residues. V was clipped by 0 bases and J by 2 bases, with 12 bases between them. Germline CDR1 is SGHRS and CDR2 is YFSETQ. The CDR3 loop reads CASSLATGPAYEQYF. The CDR3 DNA reads as TGCGCCAGCAGCTTGGCAACAGGACCAGCCTACGAGCAGTACTTC.

The chain recombines TRBV10-3 with TRBJ2-7; TRBD1 agrees at 12 bases. The CDR3 is 15 residues long. The V gene's germline CDR1 is ENHRY and CDR2 SYGVKD. Trimming cost V 4 bases and J 1 base; bases outside gene matches: 2. CDR3 nucleotide sequence: TGTGCCATCAGTGCGGGACAGGGGGCTTCCTACGAGCAGTACTTC. It encodes CAISAGQGASYEQYF.

The chain recombines TRBV5-4 with TRBJ2-2; D not certain. V gave up 0 bases and J gave up 3 bases, with 12 bases separating them. The CDR3 has 16 residues. Germline V gives CDR1 SGHNT, CDR2 YYREEE (reference sequence). The CDR3 DNA reads as TGTGCCAGCAGCTTGGGGTATATCGGATACACCGGGGAGCTGTTTTTT. Translation: CASSLGYIGYTGELFF.

In nucleotides, the CDR3 is TGCGCCAGCAGCCAAGATATCAGGGATGAAAAACTGTTTTTT. It encodes CASSQDIRDEKLFF. The V and J genes are TRBV4-3 and TRBJ1-4; D is possibly TRBD1 (5 bases). Trimming removed 0 bases at V and 6 bases at J, with 8 bases between. Germline CDR1 and CDR2: LGHNA and YSLEER. There are 14 residues in the CDR3.

J is TRBJ1-4 and V is TRBV3-1 (or the pseudogene TRBV3-2); no firm D call. The germline V gene encodes CDR1 LGHDT and CDR2 YNNKEL (reference sequence). The CDR3 contains 18 residues. V was trimmed by 1 base and J by 0 bases, leaving 15 bases between them. This CDR3 is CASSQVGPGLATNEKLFF. CDR3 nucleotides: TGTGCCAGCAGCCAAGTAGGTCCCGGCCTCGCAACTAATGAAAAACTGTTTTTT.